These T cell receptor beta chains were read from a single sample in a study of CXCR3-negative and CXCR3-positive naive CD8 T cells. TCRdb reprocessed the 5' RACE reads and reports one entry per CDR3 protein, with no DNA. The table counts about 62,000 distinct CDR3 sequences; approximately 4.5% lies in the top ten. What was sequenced was naive CXCR3- CD8+ T cells from blood. These receptors were obtained from a human donor in good health. Some clones in this sample may be carry-over from other donors' samples. Both conserved end residues are part of each CDR3.

TRBJ2-5 | 14 | TRBV2 | CASSEAGPLGTQYF
TRBJ2-3 | 20 | TRBV20-1 | CSARGGEPSGGPSSTDTQYF
TRBJ1-1 | 13 | TRBV20-1 | CSARPPGVTEAFF
TRBJ2-1 | 12 | TRBV9 | CASSVGNNEQFF
TRBJ2-5 | 13 | TRBV7-9 | CASRRFLQETQYF
TRBJ1-1 | 13 | TRBV6-5 | CASSPTGTLEAFF
TRBJ2-1 | 16 | TRBV29-1 | CSVAGLAGSSYNEQFF
TRBJ2-7 | 14 | TRBV7-9 | CASSLVAESYEQYF
TRBJ1-1 | 11 | TRBV29-1 | CSVAGPTEAFF
TRBJ2-7 | 15 | TRBV7-9 | CASSFIRELGYEQYF
TRBJ1-6 | 14 | TRBV7-3 | CASSPSGPQIELHF
TRBJ2-2 | 16 | TRBV25-1 | CASSEYPGGVTGELFF
TRBJ2-3 | 16 | TRBV2 | CASSERVGSNPHTQYF
TRBJ2-2 | 12 | TRBV29-1 | CSVEDREVELFF
TRBJ2-1 | 13 | TRBV6-6 | CASSYYAGDEQFF
TRBJ2-1 | 14 | TRBV7-3 | CASSLGTRDAEQFF
TRBJ2-1 | 16 | TRBV15 | CATSVQTGGGPNEQFF
TRBJ2-1 | 14 | TRBV11-2 | CASSLEGLAYEQFF
TRBJ2-7 | 15 | TRBV7-2 | CASSSSGRLPYEQYF
TRBJ2-7 | 17 | TRBV29-1 | CSVEGYEGQGLSYEQYF
TRBJ2-3 | 13 | TRBV20-1 | CSARDYRGQKQCF
TRBJ2-1 | 18 | TRBV7-9 | CASSLGPGSGRVYNEQFF
TRBJ2-1 | 14 | TRBV5-1 | CASSFGQGYNEQFF